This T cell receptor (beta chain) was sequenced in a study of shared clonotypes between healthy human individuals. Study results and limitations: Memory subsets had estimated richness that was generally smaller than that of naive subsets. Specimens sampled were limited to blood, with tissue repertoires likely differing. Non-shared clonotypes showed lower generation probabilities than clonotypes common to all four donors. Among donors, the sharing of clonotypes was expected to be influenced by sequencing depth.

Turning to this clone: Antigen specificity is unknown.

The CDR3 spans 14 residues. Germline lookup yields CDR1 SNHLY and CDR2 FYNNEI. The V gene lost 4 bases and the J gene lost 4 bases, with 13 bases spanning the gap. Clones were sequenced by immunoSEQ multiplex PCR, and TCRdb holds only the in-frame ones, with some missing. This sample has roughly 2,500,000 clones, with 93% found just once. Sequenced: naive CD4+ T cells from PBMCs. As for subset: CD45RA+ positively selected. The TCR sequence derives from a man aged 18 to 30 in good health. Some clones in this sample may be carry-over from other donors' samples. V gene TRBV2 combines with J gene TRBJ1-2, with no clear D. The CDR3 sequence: CASSGTTPFYGYTF. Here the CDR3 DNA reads TGTGCCAGCAGTGGCACGACACCGTTCTATGGCTACACCTTC.